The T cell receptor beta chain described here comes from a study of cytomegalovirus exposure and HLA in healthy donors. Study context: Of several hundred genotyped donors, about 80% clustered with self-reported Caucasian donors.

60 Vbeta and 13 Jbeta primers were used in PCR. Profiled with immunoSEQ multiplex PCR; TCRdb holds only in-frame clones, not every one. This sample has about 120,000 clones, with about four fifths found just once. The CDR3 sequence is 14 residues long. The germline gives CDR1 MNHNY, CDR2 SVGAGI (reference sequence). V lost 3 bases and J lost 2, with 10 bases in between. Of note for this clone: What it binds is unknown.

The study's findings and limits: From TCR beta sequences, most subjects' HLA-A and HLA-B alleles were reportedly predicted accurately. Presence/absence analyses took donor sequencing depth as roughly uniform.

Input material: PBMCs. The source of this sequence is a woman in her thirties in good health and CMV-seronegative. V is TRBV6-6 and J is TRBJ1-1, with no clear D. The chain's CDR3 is CASSYQVTNTEAFF. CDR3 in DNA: TGTGCCAGCAGTTATCAGGTTACTAACACTGAAGCTTTCTTT.